The 24 T cell receptor beta chains in this list originate from one sample, sequenced in a study of T-cell memory formation after mild COVID-19. TCRdb re-analysed the 5' RACE reads in MiXCR, keeping a single row per CDR3 protein. The sample consists of over 400,000 distinct CDR3 sequences, about 22% of them appearing once. Sequenced: PBMCs or a T cell subset sorted from them (not recorded which). The source is an adult woman who had mild COVID-19 (a few samples of this study predate the infection). Cell type and time point are not known.

The chain has TRBV24-1 and TRBJ2-3, with D uncertain. Trimming took off 5 bases at V and 2 bases at J, with 13 bases between the two ends. The CDR3 spans 15 residues. Germline values: CDR1 KGHDR, CDR2 SFDVKD. The CDR3 here is CATSGKYSSTDTQYF. The CDR3 region has the DNA TGTGCCACCAGTGGTAAATACAGCTCCACAGATACGCAGTATTTT.

The J gene is TRBJ1-1, the V gene TRBV12-3 or TRBV12-4; D is possibly TRBD1 (6 bases). Trimming stripped 6 bases from V and 11 bases from J, with 13 bases between. This CDR3 has 11 amino acids. CDR3 residues: CASSIQGKAFF. The CDR3 nucleotides read TGTGCCAGCAGCATACAGGGAAAGGCTTTCTTT.

This clonotype has more than one count but fewer than ten. The V and J genes are TRBV11-2 and TRBJ2-5; D unresolved. V lost 1 base and J lost 5, with 8 bases in between. Per the germline V gene, CDR1 is SGHAT and CDR2 is FQNNGV. The CDR3 has 13 amino acids. This chain's CDR3 is CASSLGLRETQYF. In DNA, the CDR3 is TGTGCCAGCAGCTTAGGTCTGAGGGAGACCCAGTACTTC.

This clonotype showed up just a few times. The rearrangement links TRBV12-3 or TRBV12-4 to TRBJ1-1, with TRBD1 matching 8 bases. V dropped 6 bases and J dropped 5; count of bases not matched to a gene: 14. CDR3 length: 16 amino acids. In DNA, the CDR3 is TGTGCCAGCAGACCCGCTACAGGGGGAAGCGGGACTGAAGCTTTCTTT. This codes for CASRPATGGSGTEAFF.

The DNA for the CDR3 is TGTGCCAGTGTAGCGGGGGGGACACGAACTGAGCAGTTCTTC. Its protein product is CASVAGGTRTEQFF. The V and J genes are TRBV12-3 or TRBV12-4 and TRBJ2-1; 11 bases are shared with TRBD2. The CDR3 runs 14 residues. With V trimmed by 9 bases and J by 9 bases, 10 bases remained unmatched.

In its sample, this clonotype was seen a few times. The chain uses TRBV6-5 and TRBJ2-7; 12 nucleotides agree with TRBD2. This CDR3 spans 15 amino acids. J lost 6 bases, V lost 2 bases, and 5 bases had no gene match. CDR1 is MNHEY and CDR2 is SVGAGI in the germline V gene. The CDR3: CASSYQPGLAGEQYF. The CDR3 coding sequence is TGTGCCAGCAGTTACCAGCCGGGACTAGCGGGCGAGCAGTACTTC.

Ten or more counts support this clonotype. The chain carries TRBV7-2 and TRBJ2-7, with 8 nucleotides matching TRBD2. Losses at the gene ends were 2 bases for V and 1 base for J; bases not matched to a gene: 4. The CDR3 runs to 15 residues. From germline, CDR1 is SGHTA and CDR2 FQGNSA. The CDR3 is CASSLKTSDSYEQYF. The DNA for the CDR3 is TGTGCCAGCAGCTTAAAGACTAGCGATTCCTACGAGCAGTACTTC. The variable domain in full, with the rest retrieved from reference TRBV7-2 and TRBJ2-7, is GAGVSQSPSNKVTEKGKDVELRCDPISGHTALYWYRQSLGQGLEFLIYFQGNSAPDKSGLPSDRFSAERTGGSVSTLTIQRTQQEDSAVYLCASSLKTSDSYEQYFGPGTRLTVT.

This clonotype occurred a few times. The rearrangement links TRBV20-1 to TRBJ2-7; unclear D gene. This CDR3 comprises 16 residues. CDR1 and CDR2 from the germline V gene are DFQATT and SNEGSKA (reference sequence). Trimming removed 1 base from V and 0 bases from J, with 16 bases in between. CDR3 in amino acids: CSARVMYTWSSYEQYF. DNA of the CDR3: TGCAGTGCTAGAGTAATGTATACGTGGAGCTCCTACGAGCAGTACTTC.

The chain employs TRBV7-3 and TRBJ2-5, with D perhaps assigned TRBD1 or TRBD2 (6 bases each). The germline gives CDR1 SGHTA, CDR2 FQGTGA. The CDR3 length is 14 residues. Trimming left V 5 bases short and J 5 bases short, with 15 bases between. CDR3 in DNA: TGTGCCAGCAGCCTACAGGGAGGTCAGGAGACCCAGTACTTC. Residues: CASSLQGGQETQYF.

This rearrangement joins TRBV11-2 to TRBJ2-1; no clear D gene. V gave up 5 bases and J gave up 7 bases, with 15 bases separating them. CDR3 size: 14 residues. The germline CDR1 and CDR2 sequences are SGHAT and FQNNGV. CDR3 loop: CASSRGRLANEQFF. The CDR3 nucleotides read TGTGCCAGCAGCCGCGGTCGACTGGCAAATGAGCAGTTCTTC.

The CDR3 reads CSVVWALEMNTEAFF. CDR3 sequence (DNA): TGCAGCGTTGTCTGGGCCCTAGAAATGAACACTGAAGCTTTCTTT. V is TRBV29-1 and J is TRBJ1-1, with D hard to call. Germline V gene data show CDR1 as SQVTM and CDR2 as ANQGSEA. V lost 4 bases and J 0 bases, leaving 15 bases between the germline ends. The CDR3 sequence is 15 residues long.

The rearrangement joins TRBV14 to TRBJ1-4; D remains unclear. Between the trimmed V and J ends, which lost 1 base and 8 bases, there was a span of 14 bases. CDR3 length: 15 amino acids. The germline V gene encodes CDR1 SGHDN and CDR2 FVKESK. In DNA, the CDR3 is TGTGCCAGCAGCCAAGGTACCCTACCCAAGGAAAAACTGTTTTTT. Protein sequence: CASSQGTLPKEKLFF.

The chain recombines TRBV7-8 with TRBJ2-1, with D perhaps TRBD1 or TRBD2 (5 bases each). CDR1 and CDR2 from the germline V gene are SGHVS and FQNEAQ. The V and J ends lost 3 bases and 3 bases respectively, with 15 bases between them. The CDR3 runs to 16 residues. CDR3 sequence (DNA): TGTGCCAGCAGCTTCCTAGCAATGACAGTCTACAATGAGCAGTTCTTC. Translating it yields CASSFLAMTVYNEQFF.

V usage is TRBV20-1 and J usage is TRBJ1-5, with D possibly TRBD1 on 6 matching bases. Germline values: CDR1 DFQATT, CDR2 SNEGSKA (reference sequence). V lost 7 bases to trimming and J lost 7 bases, with 17 bases between them. This CDR3 spans 13 amino acids. DNA of the CDR3: TGCAGTGGAGGGGGATCGGGGGACCAGCCCCAGCATTTT. It encodes CSGGGSGDQPQHF.

This clonotype was found a few times. The chain uses TRBV12-3 or TRBV12-4 and TRBJ1-5; no clear D. Between the trimmed V and J ends, which lost 5 bases and 4 bases, there was a span of 9 bases. This CDR3 is built from 13 residues. This chain's CDR3 is CASSGRGNQPQHF. The CDR3 DNA follows: TGTGCCAGCAGTGGGCGAGGGAATCAGCCCCAGCATTTT.

The table lists this clonotype with many counts. The CDR3 DNA reads TGTGCCAGCAGCGGGCAGGGGGCGTACGAGCAGTACTTC. Protein sequence: CASSGQGAYEQYF. The chain combines TRBV9 with TRBJ2-7, with TRBD1 matching 8 bases. Germline CDR1 reads SGDLS; CDR2 reads YYNGEE. This CDR3 has 13 residues. With V trimmed by 3 bases and J by 4 bases, 3 bases remained unmatched. Together with reference TRBV9 and TRBJ2-7, the CDR3 gives the full variable domain: DSGVTQTPKHLITATGQRVTLRCSPRSGDLSVYWYQQSLDQGLQFLIQYYNGEERAKGNILERFSAQQFPDLHSELNLSSLELGDSALYFCASSGQGAYEQYFGPGTRLTVT.

The chain employs TRBV6-5 and TRBJ2-6; tentatively, D is TRBD2 (7 bases). Germline V CDR1 and CDR2: MNHEY, SVGAGI. This CDR3 contains 16 residues. Trimming left V 4 bases short and J 2 bases short, with 12 bases between. The CDR3 coding sequence is TGTGCCAGCAGTTCTGGGGGGGCGGCTGGGGCCAACGTCCTGACTTTC. Amino acid sequence: CASSSGGAAGANVLTF.

This clonotype was observed many times. The J gene is TRBJ2-1, the V gene TRBV5-1; weak D call: TRBD1 (6 bases). The CDR3 is 16 amino acids. Germline V gives CDR1 SGHRS, CDR2 YFSETQ. V dropped 0 bases and J dropped 7 bases, with 17 bases sitting between them. CDR3 in DNA: TGCGCCAGCAGCTTGGCTGGGCAGGGGCCCTGGAATGAGCAGTTCTTC. It encodes CASSLAGQGPWNEQFF.

The chain joins TRBV20-1 to TRBJ2-3; D might be TRBD2 (5 bases). Germline V CDR1 and CDR2: DFQATT, SNEGSKA (reference sequence). The V end was cut by 2 bases, the J end by 0 bases, with 9 bases between. This CDR3 contains 14 residues. The CDR3 DNA follows: TGCAGTGCTAGAACTAGGCCTAGCACAGATACGCAGTATTTT. Protein product: CSARTRPSTDTQYF.

This clonotype came up a few times. The chain employs TRBV6-2 or TRBV6-3 and TRBJ2-1; D is undetermined. The CDR3 covers 14 residues. Germline assignment: CDR1 MNHEY and CDR2 SVGEGT. V lost 5 bases and J lost 7, with 15 bases in between. CDR3 DNA: TGTGCCAGCAGTCGCACAGCCCCTGGAAATGAGCAGTTCTTC. It codes for CASSRTAPGNEQFF.

The chain couples TRBV7-9 to TRBJ2-1; 8 bases are a match to TRBD2. With V trimmed by 5 bases and J by 0 bases, 6 bases remained unmatched. The CDR3 runs 16 residues. Germline V gene sequence: CDR1 SEHNR, CDR2 FQNEAQ (reference sequence). CDR3 nucleotide sequence: TGTGCCAGCAGCCCCCCTCGGGGGGGCTCCTACAATGAGCAGTTCTTC. Residues: CASSPPRGGSYNEQFF. The full variable domain, its missing parts supplied by reference TRBV7-9 and TRBJ2-1, is DTGVSQNPRHKITKRGQNVTFRCDPISEHNRLYWYRQTLGQGPEFLTYFQNEAQLEKSRLLSDRFSAERPKGSFSTLEIQRTEQGDSAMYLCASSPPRGGSYNEQFFGPGTRLTVL.

The V call is TRBV6-2 or TRBV6-3, the J call TRBJ1-2, with D maybe TRBD1 (5 bases). Germline CDR1 MNHEY, CDR2 SVGEGT. The length of the CDR3 is 15 residues. The V end was cut by 2 bases, the J end by 2 bases, with 12 bases between. CDR3 amino acids: CASSYRRDWNYGYTF. The CDR3 DNA reads TGTGCCAGCAGTTACCGACGGGACTGGAACTATGGCTACACCTTC.

The table lists this clonotype with a few counts. This chain links TRBV7-8 with TRBJ2-7; no clear D. Per germline, CDR1 SGHVS and CDR2 FQNEAQ. Trimming pared 1 base from V and 3 bases from J, leaving 10 bases between. This CDR3 is 14 amino acids long. The CDR3 reads CASSLGPPGYEQYF. The CDR3 DNA reads as TGTGCCAGCAGCTTAGGGCCCCCCGGCTACGAGCAGTACTTC.

This clonotype was observed a few times. The gene calls are TRBV20-1 and TRBJ2-7, with 12 bases lining up with TRBD2. CDR1 and CDR2 (germline): DFQATT, SNEGSKA (reference sequence). After removal of 6 bases from V and 5 bases from J, the junction contained 5 bases not matched to a gene. CDR3 length equals 13 residues. As DNA, the CDR3 is TGCAGTGCCTGGACTAGCGGGATCCACGAGCAGTACTTC. Its protein product is CSAWTSGIHEQYF.